These 29 T cell receptor beta chains were sequenced from one sample in a study of T cells in Graves' hyperthyroidism and ophthalmopathy. Amplification yielded TCR beta CDR3 regions, with RNA transcripts as the source. Carried out on the TCR CDR3, a first-round RT-PCR used the HTBI primer set. Each CDR3 protein is one row after TCRdb ran MiXCR on the multiplex PCR reads. Of approximately 210,000 distinct CDR3 sequences in the sample, 15% to 20% were seen once. The source material was blood. Receptors were obtained from a man aged 45 to 65 with Graves' hyperthyroidism.

This clonotype was counted many times. The chain joins TRBV5-1 to TRBJ2-3, with 7 bases that match TRBD1. Per the germline V gene, CDR1 is SGHRS and CDR2 is YFSETQ. J was trimmed by 6 bases and V by 2 bases; bases with no gene match: 9. There are 15 residues in the CDR3. Here the CDR3 DNA reads TGCGCCAGCAGCTTCCGGACAGGCCCTCGGGATACGCAGTATTTT. Residues: CASSFRTGPRDTQYF. Full variable domain (rest looked up from reference TRBV5-1 and TRBJ2-3): KAGVTQTPRYLIKTRGQQVTLSCSPISGHRSVSWYQQTPGQGLQFLFEYFSETQRNKGNFPGRFSGRQFSNSRSEMNVSTLELGDSALYLCASSFRTGPRDTQYFGPGTRLTVL.

This clonotype was found many times. CDR3 sequence: CASGSPDSLSNQPQHF. CDR3 nucleotide sequence: TGTGCTAGTGGTTCCCCGGACAGTCTGAGCAATCAGCCCCAGCATTTT. The chain combines TRBV12-5 with TRBJ1-5, with a possible D match to TRBD1 (6 bases). V was pared by 4 bases and J by 1 base, with 14 bases between. The germline gives CDR1 LGHNT, CDR2 FRNRAP. This CDR3 spans 16 amino acids.

The table lists this clonotype with a few counts. This chain connects TRBV7-9 to TRBJ1-6; D gene uncertain. Germline CDR1 and CDR2: SEHNR and FQNEAQ (reference sequence). The CDR3 covers 16 residues. V was trimmed by 5 bases and J by 1 base, leaving 12 bases between them. CDR3 nucleotide sequence: TGTGCCAGCAGCCCCTATATGGGGTCCTATAATTCACCCCTCCACTTT. It translates to CASSPYMGSYNSPLHF.

This clonotype has at least ten counts. This chain joins TRBV7-2 and TRBJ2-1; 7 nucleotides align to TRBD1. The V gene's germline CDR1 is SGHTA and CDR2 FQGNSA. Losses at the gene ends were 0 bases for V and 8 bases for J; bases not matched to a gene: 10. This CDR3 has 16 residues. The CDR3 protein is CASSLALTGNEHEQFF. DNA of the CDR3: TGTGCCAGCAGCTTAGCGCTGACAGGGAACGAACATGAGCAGTTCTTC.

This clonotype was seen repeatedly, ten times or more. CDR3 sequence reads: CASSAPGGEEKLFF. CDR3 bases: TGTGCCAGCAGCGCCCCGGGGGGCGAGGAAAAACTGTTTTTT. The V call is TRBV7-6, the J call TRBJ1-4, with a weak D call TRBD1 (6 bases). V lost 5 bases and J 8 bases, leaving 15 bases between the germline ends. The germline gives CDR1 SGHVS, CDR2 FNYEAQ. This CDR3 region has 14 residues.

This clonotype was detected ten times or more. The V gene is TRBV5-1, the J gene TRBJ2-3; a possible D gene is TRBD1 (5 bases). Trimming took 4 bases from V and 5 from J, leaving 14 bases between them. The CDR3 is made up of 14 amino acids. Germline assignment: CDR1 SGHRS and CDR2 YFSETQ. The CDR3 reads CASSPGQGIDTQYF. DNA of the CDR3: TGCGCCAGCAGCCCCGGCCAGGGAATAGATACGCAGTATTTT.

This clonotype was seen many times. The chain combines TRBV2 with TRBJ2-5; 12 nucleotides align to TRBD2. There are 14 residues in the CDR3. Germline assignment: CDR1 SNHLY and CDR2 FYNNEI. J lost 4 bases, V lost 6 bases, and 3 bases had no gene match. The CDR3 DNA is TGTGCCAGCAGAGGGGGACTAGCGGGAGAGACCCAGTACTTC. As protein: CASRGGLAGETQYF.

The sample holds many counts of this clonotype. The chain recombines TRBV5-1 with TRBJ2-5; 8 bases align to TRBD2. The CDR3 totals 15 residues. CDR1 SGHRS and CDR2 YFSETQ come from the germline V gene. V was pared by 4 bases and J by 5 bases, with 10 bases of the junction left unmatched. The CDR3, as DNA: TGCGCCAGCAGCCCGGGACTAGTATTGAAGGAGACCCAGTACTTC. This gives the protein CASSPGLVLKETQYF. The whole variable domain, filled in from reference TRBV5-1 and TRBJ2-5, reads KAGVTQTPRYLIKTRGQQVTLSCSPISGHRSVSWYQQTPGQGLQFLFEYFSETQRNKGNFPGRFSGRQFSNSRSEMNVSTLELGDSALYLCASSPGLVLKETQYFGPGTRLLVL.

This clonotype was seen ten or more times. The V gene is TRBV6-5, the J gene TRBJ2-3, with TRBD2 matching over 13 bases. This CDR3 comprises 16 residues. With V trimmed by 4 bases and J by 2 bases, 3 bases remained unmatched. Germline V gene data show CDR1 as MNHEY and CDR2 as SVGAGI. The CDR3 sequence: CASSSGLAGATDTQYF. CDR3 coding DNA: TGTGCCAGCAGTTCCGGACTAGCGGGAGCCACAGATACGCAGTATTTT.

This clonotype was seen only a few times. The chain recombines TRBV9 with TRBJ1-2, with 8 positions matching TRBD1. CDR1 is SGDLS and CDR2 is YYNGEE in the germline V gene. After removal of 0 bases from V and 8 bases from J, the junction contained 6 bases not matched to a gene. This CDR3 has 14 residues. The CDR3 coding sequence is TGTGCCAGCAGCGTAGAGTCAGGGGGCTGGGGCTACACCTTC. Its translation is CASSVESGGWGYTF.

The sample holds a few counts of this clonotype. The V gene is TRBV9, the J gene TRBJ1-1; D call uncertain. The V gene lost 1 base and the J gene lost 4 bases, with 8 bases spanning the gap. The CDR3 consists of 13 residues. Looked up from germline, CDR1 is SGDLS and CDR2 is YYNGEE. The CDR3 DNA is TGTGCCAGCAGCGTATCGGTTGCCACTGAAGCTTTCTTT. It encodes CASSVSVATEAFF.

This clonotype was seen at least ten times. The chain employs TRBV12-3 or TRBV12-4 and TRBJ1-1; 8 bases fit TRBD1. This CDR3 spans 12 amino acids. The junction had 6 bases not matched to a gene; V was cut back by 7 bases and J by 8 bases. CDR3 coding DNA: TGTGCCAGCACCCAGGGGGCGTTAGAAGCTTTCTTT. Translating gives CASTQGALEAFF.

This clonotype was detected ten times or more. This rearrangement joins TRBV6-1 to TRBJ2-7; possible D gene TRBD2, 5 bases. CDR3 size: 17 residues. The V end lost 3 bases, the J end lost 0 bases, and 18 bases lay between the germline ends. Germline loops: CDR1 MNHNS, CDR2 SASEGT. The CDR3 region is CASSDLAGGYISYEQYF. CDR3 nucleotide sequence: TGTGCCAGCAGTGACCTGGCGGGTGGTTATATCTCCTACGAGCAGTACTTC.

The table lists this clonotype with a few counts. The chain employs TRBV15 and TRBJ2-7, with D maybe TRBD2 (6 bases). The CDR3 spans 14 residues. Trimming stripped 3 bases from V and 3 bases from J, with 12 bases between. Germline loops: CDR1 LNHNV, CDR2 YYDKDF (reference sequence). CDR3 amino acids: CATSSGTGDYEQYF. The CDR3 coding sequence is TGTGCCACCAGCAGTGGGACGGGGGACTACGAGCAGTACTTC.

This chain links TRBV20-1 with TRBJ2-1; 10 positions match TRBD2. The CDR3 is 13 residues long. V lost 1 base to trimming and J lost 6 bases; unmatched junction nucleotides: 0. The germline CDR1 and CDR2 sequences are DFQATT and SNEGSKA (reference sequence). The CDR3 DNA reads as TGCAGTGCTAGAGGGACTAGCGGCAATGAGCAGTTCTTC. Its translation: CSARGTSGNEQFF.

This clonotype showed up many times. This rearrangement joins TRBV2 to TRBJ2-3; no clear D. Trimming cost V 4 bases and J 0 bases, with 11 bases left between them. CDR1 is SNHLY and CDR2 is FYNNEI in the germline V gene. This CDR3 has 15 residues. This CDR3 reads CASSVGTGSTDTQYF. The CDR3 DNA is TGTGCCAGCAGTGTCGGTACGGGTAGCACAGATACGCAGTATTTT.

The sample holds many counts of this clonotype. The CDR3 loop is CASSQEIGGGTDTQYF. CDR3 bases: TGTGCCAGCAGCCAAGAGATCGGGGGAGGCACAGATACGCAGTATTTT. The V and J genes are TRBV3-1 and TRBJ2-3; perhaps TRBD2 as D (6 bases). Per germline, CDR1 LGHDT and CDR2 YNNKEL (reference sequence). CDR3 length: 16 residues. Trimming removed 0 bases from V and 1 base from J, with 11 bases in between.

This clonotype was recorded at least ten times. The genes are TRBV20-1 and TRBJ2-7, with D perhaps matching TRBD1 or TRBD2 (6 bases each). The CDR3 is 15 amino acids. V lost 2 bases and J 4 bases, leaving 18 bases between the germline ends. Germline assignment: CDR1 DFQATT and CDR2 SNEGSKA (reference sequence). The CDR3 nucleotides are TGCAGTGCTAGAAGGTGGGGGGACATGAGGTACGAGCAGTACTTC. It encodes CSARRWGDMRYEQYF.

This clonotype was picked up many times. The genes are TRBV27 and TRBJ2-7; D may match TRBD1 or TRBD2 (5 bases each). Germline loops: CDR1 MNHEY, CDR2 SMNVEV (reference sequence). CDR3 length equals 13 residues. V lost 5 bases and J 3 bases, leaving 11 bases between the germline ends. For the CDR3, the DNA is TGTGCCAGCAGTCTCGGGACCCTCTACGAGCAGTACTTC. Its translation: CASSLGTLYEQYF.

This clonotype was seen repeatedly, ten times or more. The chain recombines TRBV7-2 with TRBJ2-5; D perhaps matches TRBD2 (5 bases). Germline assignment: CDR1 SGHTA and CDR2 FQGNSA. The CDR3 runs 13 residues. The V gene lost 8 bases and the J gene lost 5 bases, with 15 bases spanning the gap. In DNA, the CDR3 is TGTGCCAGCTCAGAGGGTCTACATGAGACCCAGTACTTC. Its protein product is CASSEGLHETQYF.

In its sample, this clonotype was seen a few times. The chain employs TRBV9 and TRBJ2-7; D gene ambiguous. The length of the CDR3 is 14 residues. Germline V gives CDR1 SGDLS, CDR2 YYNGEE. V lost 4 bases and J 3 bases, leaving 14 bases between the germline ends. CDR3 nucleotide sequence: TGTGCCAGCAGCCCCGGGTACCCGAACTACGAGCAGTACTTC. Translated: CASSPGYPNYEQYF.

Comment on this clonotype: The junction and the germline gene differ at one end; a read error may be behind it. The chain couples TRBV7-2 to TRBJ1-3; D is ambiguous. CDR1 SGHTA and CDR2 FQGNSA come from the germline V gene. This CDR3 has 13 amino acids. The chain's CDR3 is CASSLDQGNTIYF. Written as DNA, the CDR3 is TGCGCCAGCAGCTTGGACCAGGGAAACACCATATATTTT.

J is TRBJ2-1 and V is TRBV19; D is ambiguous. CDR3 length equals 16 residues. Germline loops: CDR1 LNHDA, CDR2 SQIVND (reference sequence). V lost 4 bases and J lost 0, with 13 bases in between. In DNA form, the CDR3 reads TGTGCCAGTAGTACCCCGGCCAGGCCCTCCTACAATGAGCAGTTCTTC. Amino acids: CASSTPARPSYNEQFF. Using reference TRBV19 and TRBJ2-1 for the parts outside the CDR3, the full variable domain is DGGITQSPKYLFRKEGQNVTLSCEQNLNHDAMYWYRQDPGQGLRLIYYSQIVNDFQKGDIAEGYSVSREKKESFPLTVTSAQKNPTAFYLCASSTPARPSYNEQFFGPGTRLTVL.

The J gene is TRBJ1-5, the V gene TRBV14; D is ambiguous. Trimming removed 1 base from V and 6 bases from J, with 4 bases in between. Germline V gene lookup returns CDR1 SGHDN and CDR2 FVKESK. The CDR3 length is 12 residues. In nucleotides, the CDR3 is TGTGCCAGCAGCCAAGGCGTTCAGCCCCAGCATTTT. Translating gives CASSQGVQPQHF.

This clonotype was seen at least ten times. The rearrangement links TRBV20-1 to TRBJ2-5; 10 positions agree with TRBD2. The germline V gene encodes CDR1 DFQATT and CDR2 SNEGSKA (reference sequence). V trimming: 5 bases; J trimming: 1 base; junction bases outside the gene matches: 7. This CDR3 has 15 residues. Written as DNA, the CDR3 is TGCAGTGCTGGCGATAGCGGGAGGCTCCAAGAGACCCAGTACTTC. Its protein product is CSAGDSGRLQETQYF.

This chain joins TRBV29-1 and TRBJ2-2, with 8 bases matching TRBD1. V trimming: 6 bases; J trimming: 15 bases; junction bases outside the gene matches: 12. Per germline, CDR1 SQVTM and CDR2 ANQGSEA. This CDR3 has 12 residues. The CDR3 nucleotides are TGCAGCGTGGGACAGGACCAGAATAAGGTGTTTTTT. This translates into CSVGQDQNKVFF.

This clonotype came up many times. The chain recombines TRBV3-1 with TRBJ2-3; 15 nucleotides match TRBD2. Germline V lookup: CDR1 LGHDT, CDR2 YNNKEL (reference sequence). The CDR3 contains 19 residues. V gave up 3 bases and J gave up 0 bases; unmatched junction bases: 7. The CDR3 DNA follows: TGTGCCAGCAGCCACGGACTAGCGGGAGGGCCTCGGAGCACAGATACGCAGTATTTT. Residues: CASSHGLAGGPRSTDTQYF.

There are many counts of this clonotype. V is TRBV11-2 and J is TRBJ2-1; TRBD2 matches at 12 bases. This CDR3 contains 16 residues. Germline V gene data show CDR1 as SGHAT and CDR2 as FQNNGV. V was pared by 7 bases and J by 7 bases, with 11 bases of the junction left unmatched. DNA of the CDR3: TGTGCCAGCATCGACCGCCGACTAGCGGGAGATAATGAGCAGTTCTTC. As protein: CASIDRRLAGDNEQFF.

The V gene is TRBV28, the J gene TRBJ2-7, with D tentatively TRBD2 (6 bases). V dropped 5 bases and J dropped 6 bases, with 17 bases sitting between them. This CDR3 region has 14 residues. Germline V gene data show CDR1 as MDHEN and CDR2 as SYDVKM. The CDR3 DNA reads as TGTGCCAGCAGTCCCCCATCGGGAGTGGGCGAGCAGTACTTC. Its protein product is CASSPPSGVGEQYF.